Included here is one T cell receptor (beta chain) sequence, with context. Its antigen is unknown. TCR beta sequencing covered blood CD8+ and CD4+ T cells. The study used healthy donors as controls matched for age and sex. The sample originates from a study of CD8 T cells in Susac syndrome. Germline lookup yields CDR1 MDHEN and CDR2 SYDVKM. The CDR3 sequence is 16 residues long. The trim removed 1 base at V and 1 base at J, leaving 2 bases unmatched. Study-wide results and caveats: The authors acknowledged that their TCR sequencing and HLA analysis involved a relatively small number of individuals.

Random hexamers were used to reverse transcribe an amount of about 0.45 to 1 ug RNA. Amplification of TCR beta CDR3 was carried out by immunoSEQ multiplex PCR, which covered 54 Vbeta and 13 Jbeta segments. TCRdb recomputed calls from the immunoSEQ multiplex PCR reads with MiXCR, one row per CDR3 protein. The sample holds about 130,000 distinct CDR3 sequences, nearly 95% seen once. This clonotype was obtained from a human donor in good health. The chain combines TRBV28 with TRBJ2-2; 8 bases line up with TRBD2. Sequencing was performed on CD4+ T cells from PBMCs. The CDR3 DNA sequence: TGTGCCAGCAGTTTATTCCTAGCGGGGAACACCGGGGAGCTGTTTTTT. Translation gives CASSLFLAGNTGELFF. The variable domain in full, completed from reference TRBV28 and TRBJ2-2, reads DVKVTQSSRYLVKRTGEKVFLECVQDMDHENMFWYRQDPGLGLRLIYFSYDVKMKEKGDIPEGYSVSREKKERFSLILESASTNQTSMYLCASSLFLAGNTGELFFGEGSRLTVL.